What follows are 21 T cell receptor beta chains derived from one specimen sequenced in a study of T cells after yellow fever vaccination. TCRdb ran MiXCR on the 5' RACE reads and lists one entry per CDR3 protein. The data show 450,000 to 550,000 distinct CDR3 sequences, with 15% to 20% seen just once and 14% held by the top ten. Sequenced here: PBMCs, sampled 15 days after the yellow fever booster vaccination. These receptors all come from a man aged 25 to 40 who received the YFV17D yellow fever vaccine.

The CDR3 sequence: CASSYEGGRAYNEQFF. CDR3 bases: TGTGCCAGCAGTTACGAGGGCGGGAGGGCCTACAATGAGCAGTTCTTC. This chain connects TRBV6-5 to TRBJ2-1, with 9 bases identical to TRBD2. The V and J ends lost 2 bases and 2 bases, in that order; junction bases with no gene match: 4. This CDR3 contains 16 residues. Per germline, CDR1 MNHEY and CDR2 SVGAGI.

This clonotype was seen a single time. This rearrangement joins TRBV4-2 to TRBJ2-7; no firm D call. The germline gives CDR1 LGHNA, CDR2 YNFKEQ. V was clipped by 1 base and J by 5 bases, with 6 bases between them. The CDR3 sequence is 12 residues long. DNA of the CDR3: TGTGCCAGCAGCCAAGGATATAACGAGCAGTACTTC. Its translation is CASSQGYNEQYF.

In its sample, this clonotype was seen a few times. V and J are TRBV20-1 and TRBJ2-7; TRBD1 might be the D (6 bases). CDR1 DFQATT and CDR2 SNEGSKA come from the germline V gene (reference sequence). V lost 1 base and J lost 0, with 13 bases in between. The CDR3 runs to 15 residues. Here the CDR3 reads CSARGRTVFSYEQYF. The CDR3 DNA sequence: TGCAGTGCTAGAGGGCGGACAGTCTTCTCCTACGAGCAGTACTTC.

The J gene is TRBJ2-4, the V gene TRBV10-3; D gene unclear. The germline CDR1 and CDR2 sequences are ENHRY and SYGVKD. This CDR3 is built from 14 residues. V was shortened by 7 bases and J by 0 bases, with 10 bases between the two germline ends. CDR3 DNA: TGTGCCATCATTCCCGGTGGAGCCAAAAACATTCAGTACTTC. Its protein product is CAIIPGGAKNIQYF.

The rearrangement joins TRBV20-1 to TRBJ2-7, with D possibly matching TRBD2 (5 bases). The ends were cut back, 5 bases at V and 2 bases at J, with 19 bases in the middle. The CDR3 is made up of 15 amino acids. Germline V gives CDR1 DFQATT, CDR2 SNEGSKA (reference sequence). The DNA of the CDR3 is TGCAGTGCTGAAGGGCAGCGGCTCCCCCCCTACGAGCAGTACTTC. Translation: CSAEGQRLPPYEQYF.

The V and J genes are TRBV11-2 and TRBJ2-3; unclear D gene. The CDR3 totals 14 residues. The V end lost 5 bases, the J end lost 4 bases, and 13 bases lay between the germline ends. CDR1 and CDR2 from the germline V gene are SGHAT and FQNNGV. The CDR3 spells CASSQATTADTQYF. The DNA for the CDR3 is TGTGCCAGCAGCCAGGCAACAACCGCAGATACGCAGTATTTT.

This clonotype was seen only a few times. J is TRBJ2-5 and V is TRBV20-1; the match to TRBD2 covers 8 bases. The CDR3 sequence is 17 residues long. Trimming cost V 5 bases and J 5 bases; bases outside gene matches: 19. Looked up from germline, CDR1 is DFQATT and CDR2 is SNEGSKA (reference sequence). The DNA for the CDR3 is TGCAGTGCTCGACCTAGGGCGGGAGGATTTGGCGGGGAGACCCAGTACTTC. This codes for CSARPRAGGFGGETQYF.

The chain links TRBV5-1 to TRBJ2-1; the D is unclear. Trimming shortened V by 6 bases and J by 4 bases, and 17 bases separated the two germline ends. Germline V gene data show CDR1 as SGHRS and CDR2 as YFSETQ. The CDR3 has 15 residues. The CDR3 coding sequence is TGCGCCAGCACACCTGGGGATAATTCATACAATGAGCAGTTCTTC. Its translation: CASTPGDNSYNEQFF.

This clonotype occurred once. Germline and junction disagree at one end, which may indicate a read error. This rearrangement joins TRBV12-3 or TRBV12-4 to TRBJ2-7, with 7 nucleotides matching TRBD2. The CDR3 is 13 residues long. The CDR3 sequence: CASSFASGYEEYF. The CDR3 coding sequence is TGTGCCAGCAGTTTTGCTAGCGGCTACGAGGAGTACTTC.

This chain joins TRBV5-1 and TRBJ2-3; 8 bases match TRBD2. In germline, CDR1 is SGHRS, CDR2 YFSETQ. This CDR3 is built from 17 residues. The trim removed 0 bases at V and 4 bases at J, leaving 10 bases unmatched. In nucleotides, the CDR3 is TGCGCCAGCAGCTTGGGAGCTAGCGGGTTTGTGGCAGATACGCAGTATTTT. Translation gives CASSLGASGFVADTQYF.

This clonotype was picked up a small number of times. V usage is TRBV10-3 and J usage is TRBJ2-2; 10 nucleotides match TRBD2. Per germline, CDR1 ENHRY and CDR2 SYGVKD. This CDR3 is 15 amino acids long. J was trimmed by 7 bases and V by 6 bases; bases with no gene match: 8. The CDR3 nucleotides are TGTGCCATCAGGGAGACTAGCGGGTGGATCGGGGAGCTGTTTTTT. Protein sequence: CAIRETSGWIGELFF.

There are a few counts of this clonotype. V gene TRBV18 combines with J gene TRBJ2-1, with D possibly being TRBD1 (7 bases). Trimming took 6 bases from V and 7 from J, leaving 16 bases between them. This CDR3 has 14 residues. Germline V gene lookup returns CDR1 KGHSH and CDR2 LQKENI. CDR3 in DNA: TGTGCCAGCTCCCGGGGGACAGCTGATAATGAGCAGTTCTTC. Its protein product is CASSRGTADNEQFF.

This chain links TRBV5-5 with TRBJ2-1; TRBD2 aligns across 8 bases. CDR1 and CDR2 from the germline V gene are SGHKS and YYEKEE (reference sequence). The CDR3 is made up of 13 amino acids. J lost 6 bases, V lost 2 bases, and 1 base had no gene match. CDR3 residues: CASSFGLANEQFF. CDR3 nucleotide sequence: TGTGCCAGCAGCTTCGGACTAGCCAATGAGCAGTTCTTC.

V and J are TRBV29-1 and TRBJ2-5; D is possibly TRBD1 or TRBD2 (5 bases each). Germline values: CDR1 SQVTM, CDR2 ANQGSEA. Trimming removed 8 bases at V and 3 bases at J, with 19 bases between. This CDR3 has 14 amino acids. CDR3 in amino acids: CSISLGAGKETQYF. For the CDR3, the DNA is TGCAGCATCTCCCTCGGGGCAGGGAAAGAGACCCAGTACTTC.

The CDR3 loop is CASSSGRADTQYF. The CDR3 DNA reads as TGTGCCAGCAGTTCGGGTCGCGCAGATACGCAGTATTTT. The gene calls are TRBV7-6 and TRBJ2-3, with no clear D. CDR3 length equals 13 residues. Germline V gives CDR1 SGHVS, CDR2 FNYEAQ. Deletions cut 6 bases from V and 4 bases from J, with 11 bases between.

This sequence joins TRBV30 and TRBJ2-7; perhaps TRBD2 as D (5 bases). V lost 4 bases and J 7 bases, leaving 17 bases between the germline ends. This CDR3 comprises 13 residues. Germline lookup yields CDR1 GTSNPN and CDR2 SVGIG (reference sequence). The CDR3 is CAWKTGWTGEQYF. In DNA form, the CDR3 reads TGTGCCTGGAAGACGGGGTGGACGGGAGAGCAGTACTTC.

The CDR3 is CASSSLQGARPYEQYF. The CDR3 DNA is TGTGCCAGCAGCTCCCTACAGGGGGCGCGTCCGTACGAGCAGTACTTC. This chain connects TRBV7-6 to TRBJ2-7; 9 bases agree with TRBD1. The CDR3 sequence is 16 residues long. Germline V gene data show CDR1 as SGHVS and CDR2 as FNYEAQ. V lost 4 bases, J lost 4 bases, and 11 bases stayed unmatched.

This chain links TRBV7-9 with TRBJ1-3, with TRBD1 matching 9 bases. Germline V gene sequence: CDR1 SEHNR, CDR2 FQNEAQ (reference sequence). This CDR3 comprises 15 residues. Germline trimming cut 1 base from V and 6 bases from J; bases unmatched to any gene: 4. The CDR3 reads CASSLGGTGTNTIYF. CDR3 bases: TGTGCCAGCAGCTTAGGCGGGACAGGGACAAACACCATATATTTT. Full variable domain (missing parts from reference TRBV7-9 and TRBJ1-3): DTGVSQNPRHKITKRGQNVTFRCDPISEHNRLYWYRQTLGQGPEFLTYFQNEAQLEKSRLLSDRFSAERPKGSFSTLEIQRTEQGDSAMYLCASSLGGTGTNTIYFGEGSWLTVV.

The chain carries TRBV19 and TRBJ2-2, with a tentative D call TRBD2 (5 bases). Germline V lookup: CDR1 LNHDA, CDR2 SQIVND (reference sequence). V was pared by 5 bases and J by 4 bases, with 11 bases between. This CDR3 is 14 amino acids long. In DNA, the CDR3 is TGTGCCAGTAGTGGTAGCGCTGGCACCGGGGAGCTGTTTTTT. It yields the protein CASSGSAGTGELFF.

V and J are TRBV6-5 and TRBJ1-4; D is unresolved. The CDR3 consists of 12 residues. V was cut by 6 bases and J by 10 bases, with 12 bases left in between. Germline CDR1 and CDR2: MNHEY and SVGAGI. This CDR3 is CASRSEARKLFF. DNA of the CDR3: TGTGCCAGCAGGTCCGAGGCGAGAAAACTGTTTTTT.

The chain is built from TRBV11-2 and TRBJ2-7; 8 bases agree with TRBD2. Germline V CDR1 and CDR2: SGHAT, FQNNGV. CDR3 length equals 15 residues. V trimming: 5 bases; J trimming: 4 bases; junction bases outside the gene matches: 10. This CDR3 reads CASSLNPTSVYEQYF. CDR3 nucleotide sequence: TGTGCCAGCAGCCTAAACCCGACTAGCGTATACGAGCAGTACTTC.